Listed below are T cell receptor beta chains from one sample, sequenced in a study of cytomegalovirus exposure and HLA in healthy donors. Only in-frame clones appear in the TCRdb table, and some are missing; sequencing was by immunoSEQ multiplex PCR. Of under 90,000 clones in the sample, less than 75% were seen once. Input material: PBMCs. The origin of the receptors is a man in his forties or fifties in good health and CMV-seropositive. Each CDR3 is given with its conserved first and last residue. Fields, in order: V gene, D gene, J gene, clone size, CDR3 DNA, CDR3 protein. The D gene is left open where the match is weak. Size is stated for part of the rows, as once, few or many counts, or as a class when the clone is expanded.

V: TRBV6-5
D: .
J: TRBJ1-2
size: .
DNA: TGTGCCAGCAGCCACCCCGAGGGCGGTTACTATGGCTACACCTTC
CDR3: CASSHPEGGYYGYTF

V: TRBV5-6
D: .
J: TRBJ1-1
size: .
DNA: TGTGCCAGCAGGAGGGAGCCGGGCTCCATGAACACTGAAGCTTTCTTT
CDR3: CASRREPGSMNTEAFF

V: TRBV11-2
D: .
J: TRBJ1-2
size: .
DNA: TGTGCCAGCAGCGCCAACAGGGTACCCGGCTACACCTTC
CDR3: CASSANRVPGYTF

V: TRBV7-9
D: .
J: TRBJ2-5
size: .
DNA: TGTGCCAGCAGCTTACTCCAGGGCACGGTCCAAGAGACCCAGTACTTC
CDR3: CASSLLQGTVQETQYF

V: TRBV2
D: .
J: TRBJ2-7
size: .
DNA: TGTGCCAGCAGTGAACTAGGCGGGGGCTCTTCCTACGAGCAGTACTTC
CDR3: CASSELGGGSSYEQYF

V: TRBV29-1
D: .
J: TRBJ2-1
size: few
DNA: TGCAGCGTGTATTTCCGGGACTTGTATGAGCAGTTCTTC
CDR3: CSVYFRDLYEQFF

V: TRBV5-6
D: .
J: TRBJ2-3
size: .
DNA: TGTGCCAGCAGCCCTGGAGTGGGTACGCAGTATTTT
CDR3: CASSPGVGTQYF

V: TRBV14
D: TRBD2
J: TRBJ2-5
size: .
DNA: TGTGCCAGCAGCCACCCCTGGGGGGGACAAGAGACCCAGTACTTC
CDR3: CASSHPWGGQETQYF

V: TRBV6-5
D: .
J: TRBJ1-2
size: .
DNA: TGTGCCAGCAGTCCCGCAGGAATCTATGGCTACACCTTC
CDR3: CASSPAGIYGYTF

V: TRBV7-3
D: TRBD2
J: TRBJ2-2
size: .
DNA: TGTGCCAGCAGCCGGGGGGGACTAGGGGACACCGGGGAGCTGTTTTTT
CDR3: CASSRGGLGDTGELFF

V: TRBV6-6
D: .
J: TRBJ1-4
size: .
DNA: TGTGCCAGCAGTTACCTACAGGGAGATGAAAAACTGTTTTTT
CDR3: CASSYLQGDEKLFF

V: TRBV5-4
D: TRBD1
J: TRBJ1-4
size: .
DNA: TGTGCCAGCAGCTTGCAGGGGGCCGTGTCTAATGAAAAACTGTTTTTT
CDR3: CASSLQGAVSNEKLFF

V: TRBV5-1
D: .
J: TRBJ1-6
size: .
DNA: TGCGCCAGCAGCTTGGACGACAGCAGTAATTCACCCCTCCACTTT
CDR3: CASSLDDSSNSPLHF

V: TRBV27
D: TRBD2
J: TRBJ2-1
size: .
DNA: TGTGCCAGCAGTTCACCGGGACTACCCTACAATGAGCAGTTCTTC
CDR3: CASSSPGLPYNEQFF

V: TRBV5-1
D: .
J: TRBJ2-5
size: .
DNA: TGCGCCAGCAGCTTAATACAAGAGACCCAGTACTTC
CDR3: CASSLIQETQYF

V: TRBV5-4
D: .
J: TRBJ2-5
size: .
DNA: TGTGCCAGCGCCTGGGCTTCCGGGGTCCAAGAGACCCAGTACTTC
CDR3: CASAWASGVQETQYF

V: TRBV5-6
D: .
J: TRBJ1-3
size: few
DNA: TGTGCCAGCAGCCAACAGTTCGACACCATATATTTT
CDR3: CASSQQFDTIYF

V: TRBV19
D: .
J: TRBJ1-2
size: .
DNA: TGTGCCAGTAGTGTGGGGAGTAACTATGGCTACACCTTC
CDR3: CASSVGSNYGYTF

V: TRBV28
D: .
J: TRBJ1-2
size: .
DNA: TGTGCCAGCAGTTTTCAGGGGTATGGCTACACCTTC
CDR3: CASSFQGYGYTF

V: TRBV28
D: TRBD1
J: TRBJ1-5
size: few
DNA: TGTGCCAGCAGGTCCCCACTCGGACAGGGGGGCAATCAGCCCCAGCATTTT
CDR3: CASRSPLGQGGNQPQHF